This T cell receptor (beta chain) was retrieved from a study of CD8+CD57+ T cells in acquired aplastic anemia. Using genomic DNA as the template, TCR beta VDJ and CDR3 profiling was carried out. TCRdb independently ran MiXCR on the reads; one entry per CDR3 protein. The table shows about 110,000 distinct CDR3 sequences, with less than 65% occurring only once. V gave up 1 base and J gave up 3 bases; unmatched junction bases: 2. The CDR3 loop spans 15 amino acids. Germline CDR1 MGHDK, CDR2 SYGVNS. The sequenced material came from sorted CD4+, CD8+, or CD8+CD57+ T cells (not recorded which) from PBMCs. The chain links TRBV25-1 to TRBJ2-7; the match to TRBD1 covers 11 bases. The clonotype comes from a human donor in good health, serving as a control. The CDR3, as DNA: TGTGCCAGCAGTGAATCCGGGACAGGGGGCTACGAGCAGTACTTC. Its protein is CASSESGTGGYEQYF.